This T cell receptor beta chain was sequenced during a study of identifying expanded T cells in peripheral blood. Using immunoSEQ multiplex PCR, the repertoire was profiled, and TCRdb retains in-frame clones only, with some absent. This table has about 97,000 clones, around 89% appearing once. The sequencing input was blood. This clonotype was sampled from a person aged 18 to 75 in good health.

The CDR3 bases are TGTGCCAGCAGCCAATTAAGCAACACTGAAGCTTTCTTT. Translation: CASSQLSNTEAFF. This sequence joins TRBV14 and TRBJ1-1; D is uncertain. The CDR3 sequence is 13 residues long. The germline gives CDR1 SGHDN, CDR2 FVKESK. The germline V and J ends were trimmed by 2 bases and 2 bases, with 6 bases remaining between them.